The 20 T cell receptor beta chains listed next were all sequenced from one sample in a study of T cells after yellow fever vaccination. MiXCR was run by TCRdb on the 5' RACE reads, yielding one entry per CDR3 protein. The sample comprises about 260,000 distinct CDR3 sequences, about 5% of which are singletons, and 3% to 4% rests with the top ten. Source: CD4+ T cells sorted from PBMCs, taken on the day of the yellow fever booster vaccination. Every receptor here comes from a man aged 18 to 35 who received the YFV17D yellow fever vaccine.

The J gene is TRBJ2-1, the V gene TRBV25-1, with a weak D call TRBD2 (5 bases). This CDR3 is built from 11 residues. The germline V gene encodes CDR1 MGHDK and CDR2 SYGVNS. V lost 4 bases, J lost 9 bases, and 7 bases lay in between. In DNA form, the CDR3 reads TGTGCCAGCAGTGGCGGGTTTGAGCAGTTCTTC. This encodes CASSGGFEQFF.

This clonotype has ten or more counts. V usage is TRBV20-1 and J usage is TRBJ1-4; D gene ambiguous. Trimming stripped 2 bases from V and 6 bases from J, with 10 bases between. This CDR3 region has 13 residues. Germline CDR1 reads DFQATT; CDR2 reads SNEGSKA (reference sequence). The CDR3: CSARRAVHEKLFF. The DNA of the CDR3 is TGCAGTGCTAGACGGGCGGTCCATGAAAAACTGTTTTTT.

There are many counts of this clonotype. The gene calls are TRBV7-2 and TRBJ2-7, with a possible D match to TRBD2 (5 bases). The V end was cut by 4 bases, the J end by 7 bases, with 5 bases between. Germline V lookup: CDR1 SGHTA, CDR2 FQGNSA. CDR3 length: 10 amino acids. DNA for the CDR3: TGTGCCAGCAGCTCGGGGGAGCAGTACGTC. Protein sequence: CASSSGEQYV.

This chain joins TRBV6-2 or TRBV6-3 and TRBJ2-7; no reliable D call. This CDR3 contains 13 residues. V was pared by 4 bases and J by 0 bases, with 7 bases between. Germline-derived CDR1 and CDR2 are MNHEY and SVGEGT. The CDR3 spells CASSSPTSYEQYV. The CDR3 region has the DNA TGTGCCAGCAGTTCCCCTACCTCCTACGAGCAGTACGTC.

This clonotype was detected a few times. The genes are TRBV5-1 and TRBJ2-1, with D unresolved. CDR1 and CDR2 from the germline V gene are SGHRS and YFSETQ. The CDR3 is made up of 13 amino acids. V was pared by 5 bases and J by 9 bases, with 15 bases between. The CDR3 sequence is CASSMNHLSEQFF. For the CDR3, the DNA is TGCGCCAGCAGTATGAATCATCTCAGTGAGCAGTTCTTC.

The chain is built from TRBV5-1 and TRBJ1-2; D ambiguous. The germline gives CDR1 SGHRS, CDR2 YFSETQ. This CDR3 comprises 16 residues. V was trimmed by 0 bases and J by 7 bases, leaving 19 bases between them. The CDR3 region is CASSLALQSALSGYTF. The DNA of the CDR3 is TGCGCCAGCAGCTTGGCCCTGCAGTCCGCCTTATCTGGCTACACCTTC.

The chain uses TRBV7-9 and TRBJ2-5; 8 bases match TRBD2. The J segment lost 4 bases and the V segment lost 3 bases, leaving 7 bases of the junction unmatched. The germline gives CDR1 SEHNR, CDR2 FQNEAQ (reference sequence). This CDR3 spans 15 amino acids. CDR3 sequence (DNA): TGTGCCAGCAGCTTGGGGAGCGGGGGAGGAGAGACCCAGTACTTC. Its translation is CASSLGSGGGETQYF.

This clonotype was detected a few times. V and J are TRBV20-1 and TRBJ1-2; no reliable D call. The CDR3 is made up of 12 amino acids. CDR1 and CDR2 from the germline V gene are DFQATT and SNEGSKA (reference sequence). CDR3 residues: CSGPTANYGYTF. In DNA, the CDR3 is TGCAGCGGCCCTACGGCTAACTATGGCTACACCTTC.

The sample holds a few counts of this clonotype. The chain links TRBV25-1 to TRBJ2-1; no clear D gene. Germline-derived CDR1 and CDR2 are MGHDK and SYGVNS. The CDR3 sequence is 13 residues long. V dropped 3 bases and J dropped 4 bases, with 7 bases sitting between them. The CDR3 bases are TGTGCCAGCAGTGAGCGGCCATACAATGAGCAGTTCTTC. It specifies CASSERPYNEQFF.

The genes are TRBV4-3 and TRBJ1-2; no firm D call. The CDR3 runs to 15 residues. The germline V gene has CDR1 LGHNA and CDR2 YSLEER. V was cut by 0 bases and J by 8 bases, with 16 bases left in between. CDR3 amino acids: CASSQDAGTAMGYTF. The CDR3 nucleotides read TGCGCCAGCAGCCAAGATGCAGGAACCGCTATGGGCTACACCTTC.

The chain combines TRBV10-3 with TRBJ1-3; no clear D gene. CDR3 length: 16 amino acids. Germline CDR1 is ENHRY and CDR2 is SYGVKD. V lost 0 bases and J 0 bases, leaving 9 bases between the germline ends. Here the CDR3 DNA reads TGTGCCATCAGTGAGTCAAACCCATTCTCTGGAAACACCATATATTTT. Translation: CAISESNPFSGNTIYF.

This clonotype was found many times. V and J are TRBV20-1 and TRBJ2-3; 9 bases line up with TRBD2. Germline V lookup: CDR1 DFQATT, CDR2 SNEGSKA (reference sequence). Trimming at V came to 8 bases and at J to 2 bases, leaving 8 bases not matched to a gene. The length of the CDR3 is 14 residues. The CDR3 coding sequence is TGCAGTCAACGGAGCGGGGGGCCCACAGATACGCAGTATTTT. Protein: CSQRSGGPTDTQYF.

V usage is TRBV20-1 and J usage is TRBJ1-2; possible D gene TRBD1, 5 bases. Germline V gives CDR1 DFQATT, CDR2 SNEGSKA (reference sequence). Trimming stripped 6 bases from V and 8 bases from J, with 22 bases between. This CDR3 has 14 amino acids. In nucleotides, the CDR3 is TGCAGTGCCGGATCCCGGGGCAGGTCGGGGGGCTACACCTTC. Translated: CSAGSRGRSGGYTF.

This clonotype came up a few times. The chain employs TRBV18 and TRBJ1-2; D gene uncertain. The CDR3 consists of 14 residues. Germline CDR1 reads KGHSH; CDR2 reads LQKENI. V dropped 3 bases and J dropped 4 bases, with 12 bases sitting between them. In DNA form, the CDR3 reads TGTGCCAGCTCACCGGCATCTGATTCCTATGGCTACACCTTC. This encodes CASSPASDSYGYTF. Combining the CDR3 with reference TRBV18 and TRBJ1-2 gives the whole variable domain NAGVMQNPRHLVRRRGQEARLRCSPMKGHSHVYWYRQLPEEGLKFMVYLQKENIIDESGMPKERFSAEFPKEGPSILRIQQVVRGDSAAYFCASSPASDSYGYTFGSGTRLTVV.

The J gene is TRBJ1-2, the V gene TRBV5-4; possible D gene TRBD1, 5 bases. The V gene lost 4 bases and the J gene lost 5 bases, with 18 bases spanning the gap. The CDR3 is made up of 15 amino acids. The germline V gene encodes CDR1 SGHNT and CDR2 YYREEE (reference sequence). The CDR3 protein is CASSPTTLEGYGYTF. CDR3 sequence (DNA): TGTGCCAGCAGCCCGACAACGTTAGAGGGGTATGGCTACACCTTC.

This clonotype was seen repeatedly, ten times or more. The gene calls are TRBV7-9 and TRBJ2-5, with D perhaps TRBD2 (5 bases). Germline V CDR1 and CDR2: SEHNR, FQNEAQ (reference sequence). Trimming removed 8 bases from V and 5 bases from J, with 15 bases in between. This CDR3 is built from 13 residues. CDR3 coding DNA: TGTGCCAGCCGCCGTCCCGGGGAGGAGACCCAGTACTTC. Its translation is CASRRPGEETQYF.

Ten or more counts support this clonotype. The gene calls are TRBV12-3 or TRBV12-4 and TRBJ1-1; D gene unclear. V lost 5 bases, J lost 0 bases, and 10 bases lay in between. The CDR3 has 14 amino acids. CDR3 protein: CASSPQAMNTEAFF. Here the CDR3 DNA reads TGTGCCAGCAGTCCCCAAGCAATGAACACTGAAGCTTTCTTT.

This clonotype has ten or more counts. The chain joins TRBV7-3 to TRBJ2-3; D is uncertain. This CDR3 comprises 12 residues. Germline V gives CDR1 SGHTA, CDR2 FQGTGA. Between the trimmed V and J ends, which lost 4 bases and 8 bases, there was a span of 10 bases. CDR3 residues: CASSSSLGTQYF. In nucleotides, the CDR3 is TGTGCCAGCAGCTCAAGCTTGGGTACGCAGTATTTT.

This clonotype appeared a few times. The CDR3 sequence is CASSPRAPSSYEQYF. The CDR3 region has the DNA TGTGCCAGCAGCCCCAGGGCCCCCAGCTCCTACGAGCAGTACTTC. V gene TRBV7-9 combines with J gene TRBJ2-7, with a possible D match to TRBD1 (5 bases). V was cut by 5 bases and J by 0 bases, with 14 bases left in between. The CDR3 contains 15 residues. The germline CDR1 and CDR2 sequences are SEHNR and FQNEAQ (reference sequence).

The J gene is TRBJ2-3, the V gene TRBV4-2, with TRBD1 matching over 7 bases. CDR1 LGHNA and CDR2 YNFKEQ come from the germline V gene. The CDR3 spans 19 residues. The V segment lost 0 bases and the J segment 2 bases; nucleotides outside the gene matches: 14. CDR3 in amino acids: CASSQERGHNGGLTDTQYF. The DNA of the CDR3 is TGTGCCAGCAGCCAAGAAAGGGGGCATAACGGAGGCCTCACAGATACGCAGTATTTT.